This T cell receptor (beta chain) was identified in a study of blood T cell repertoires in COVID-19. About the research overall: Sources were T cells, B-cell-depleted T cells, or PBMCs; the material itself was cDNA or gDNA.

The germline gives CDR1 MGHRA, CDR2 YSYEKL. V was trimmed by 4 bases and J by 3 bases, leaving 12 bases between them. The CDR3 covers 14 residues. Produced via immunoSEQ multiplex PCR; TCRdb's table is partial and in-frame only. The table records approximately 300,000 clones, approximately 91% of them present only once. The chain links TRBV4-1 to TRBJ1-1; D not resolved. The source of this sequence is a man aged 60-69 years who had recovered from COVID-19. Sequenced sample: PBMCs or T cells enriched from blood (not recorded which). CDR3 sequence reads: CASSRRAEDTEAFF. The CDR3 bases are TGCGCCAGCAGCCGGAGGGCGGAGGACACTGAAGCTTTCTTT.